This T cell receptor beta chain appears in the sequencing data of a study of T cell repertoires in cytomegalovirus infection (dated by TCRdb to between 2018 and 2021). As for the study more broadly: The peptide stimulations were aimed at well-studied HLA-B-restricted epitopes as well as recently identified HLA-C-restricted CMV epitopes, whose presentation resists viral immunomodulation. Donor HLA type was relevant to the analysis, because carriage of CMV infection together with the matching HLA type was indicated by public TCR beta signatures. Study-wide conclusions, independent of this receptor: The ex vivo response was dominated by HLA-C-restricted CMV-specific TCR beta clonotypes, which also provided the single most frequent clonotype in two of eight donors. Carriers of CMV infection plus the relevant HLA type were discriminated by the cumulative frequency of public TCR beta family members in the study cohort and in an independent roughly 340-donor cohort.

Sequencing was performed on an Illumina HiSeq 1500. TCRdb reanalyzed the raw reads on its own, using fastp at Q25 for trimming and MiXCR for clone calling, and kept in-frame beta chains. Rows matching on CDR3 protein sequence are summarized as one entry with the most common DNA and genes. For this sample there are about 890,000 distinct CDR3 sequences; 31% appear just once. The top ten constitute more than 12% of the sample. In light of the paper, this sample's treatment or condition label describes: in vitro stimulation with specific CMV peptide epitopes to enrich CMV-specific T cells. This clonotype was seen ten or more times. Its antigen remains unidentified. Base qualities are missing; no much larger clone stands one base away. From a lookup of the germline V gene (reference sequence), CDR1 and CDR2 are MNHEY and SMNVEV. V and J are truncated by 3 bases and 5 bases respectively, leaving an intervening sequence of 7 bases. The CDR3 holds 12 amino acids from the cysteine to the phenylalanine. Kept here is only the CDR3 DNA, which spans 36 bases and is read in frame from base 1.

The TCR originated in a human donor in good health (CMV status not recorded). Some clones in this sample may be carry-over from other donors' samples. Material: cultured CD8+ T cells from PBMCs, obtained from culture after CMV antigen stimulation. The rearrangement combines TRBV27 with TRBJ2-5, with the D segment identity uncertain. The bases are TGTGCCAGCAGTTTTGTGGGCGAGACCCAGTACTTC. Translation gives CASSFVGETQYF.